Sequencing of this T cell receptor (beta chain) was carried out in a study of cytomegalovirus exposure and HLA in healthy donors. Study outcomes and limitations: A few V segments could not be told apart, such as TRBV6-2 and TRBV6-3, and were left out. What was likely a sequencing artifact was a cluster of highly shared sequence variants. When a later analysis compared HLA-associated TCR beta chains with equally common others, the HLA-associated chains turned out to be more clonally expanded and to have lower generation probabilities. Several of the most significant clusters were apparently associated with common viral pathogens in a later analysis.

The CDR3 consists of 14 residues. CDR1 is SGHDT and CDR2 is YYEEEE in the germline V gene. V shed 3 bases and J shed 11 bases, with 15 bases lying between them. This clone was observed a few times. Its specificity is unknown. The PCR used 60 Vbeta and 13 Jbeta primers. The method was immunoSEQ multiplex PCR; TCRdb's version includes in-frame clones alone and lacks a portion of them. The sample lists about 190,000 clones, about 85% occurring once. The source of this sequence is a boy between 2 and 10 years old in good health and CMV-seronegative. What was sequenced was PBMCs. The V call is TRBV5-6, the J call TRBJ1-6; D unresolved. The CDR3 protein is CASSSGDGIPPLHF. CDR3 nucleotides: TGTGCCAGCAGCTCGGGAGATGGAATACCACCCCTCCACTTT.